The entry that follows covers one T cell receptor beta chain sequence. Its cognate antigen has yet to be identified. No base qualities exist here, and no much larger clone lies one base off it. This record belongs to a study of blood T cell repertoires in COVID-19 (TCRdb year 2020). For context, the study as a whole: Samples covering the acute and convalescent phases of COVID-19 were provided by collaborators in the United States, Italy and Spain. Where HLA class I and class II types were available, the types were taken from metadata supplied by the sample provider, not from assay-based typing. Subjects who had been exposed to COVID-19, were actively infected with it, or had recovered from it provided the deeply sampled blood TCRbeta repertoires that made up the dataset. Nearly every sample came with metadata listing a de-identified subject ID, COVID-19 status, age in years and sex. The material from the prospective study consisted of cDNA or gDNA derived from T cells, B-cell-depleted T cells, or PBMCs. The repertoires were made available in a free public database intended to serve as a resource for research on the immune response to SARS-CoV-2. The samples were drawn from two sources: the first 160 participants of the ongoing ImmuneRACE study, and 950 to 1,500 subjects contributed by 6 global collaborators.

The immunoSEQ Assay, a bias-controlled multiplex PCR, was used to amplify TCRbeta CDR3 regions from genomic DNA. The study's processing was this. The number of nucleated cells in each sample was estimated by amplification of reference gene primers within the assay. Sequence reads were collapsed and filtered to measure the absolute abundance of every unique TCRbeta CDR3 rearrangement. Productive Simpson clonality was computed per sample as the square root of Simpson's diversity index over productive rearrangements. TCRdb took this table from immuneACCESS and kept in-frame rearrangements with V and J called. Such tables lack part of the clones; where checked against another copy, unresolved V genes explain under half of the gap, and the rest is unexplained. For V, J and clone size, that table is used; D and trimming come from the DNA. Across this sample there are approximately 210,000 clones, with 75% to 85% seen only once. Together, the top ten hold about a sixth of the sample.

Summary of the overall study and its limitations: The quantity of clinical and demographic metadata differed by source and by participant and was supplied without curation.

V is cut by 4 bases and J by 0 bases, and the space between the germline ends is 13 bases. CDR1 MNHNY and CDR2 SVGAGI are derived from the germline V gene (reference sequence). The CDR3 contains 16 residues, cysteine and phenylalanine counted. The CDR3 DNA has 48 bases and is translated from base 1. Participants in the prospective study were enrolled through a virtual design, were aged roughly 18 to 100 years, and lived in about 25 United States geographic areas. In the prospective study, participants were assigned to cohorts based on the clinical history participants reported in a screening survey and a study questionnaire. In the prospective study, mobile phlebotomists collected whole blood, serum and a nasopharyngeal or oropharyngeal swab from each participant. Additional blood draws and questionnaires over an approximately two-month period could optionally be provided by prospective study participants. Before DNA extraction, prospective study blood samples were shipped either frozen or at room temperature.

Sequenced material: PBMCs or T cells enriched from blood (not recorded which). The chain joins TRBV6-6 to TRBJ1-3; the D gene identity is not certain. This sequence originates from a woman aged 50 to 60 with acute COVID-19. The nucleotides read TGTGCCAGCAGTTCTGAGGGATCACCCTCTGGAAACACCATATATTTT. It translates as CASSSEGSPSGNTIYF.